The 9 T cell receptor beta chains below were found in one sample sequenced in a study of T cell responses to AZD1222 COVID-19 vaccine. Sequencing used immunoSEQ multiplex PCR; TCRdb keeps in-frame clones, though not all of them. The sample holds 130,000 or so clones, more than 85% seen once. The source material was peripheral blood, sampled on day 0 of AZD1222 vaccination. Receptors originate from an adult in good health.

The chain couples TRBV19 to TRBJ2-5, with unresolved D. This CDR3 has 15 residues. CDR1 LNHDA and CDR2 SQIVND come from the germline V gene (reference sequence). Deletions cut 3 bases from V and 1 base from J, with 12 bases between. CDR3 amino acids: CASSITSRLQETQYF. DNA of the CDR3: TGTGCCAGTAGTATCACAAGCAGACTCCAAGAGACCCAGTACTTC.

CDR3 bases: TGTGCCACCTCTGGGCCATTGGCCTACGAGCAGTACTTC. It encodes CATSGPLAYEQYF. The rearrangement joins TRBV6-5 to TRBJ2-7; no firm D call. Looked up from germline, CDR1 is MNHEY and CDR2 is SVGAGI. V was shortened by 10 bases and J by 2 bases, with 15 bases between the two germline ends. The CDR3 loop spans 13 amino acids.

The V call is TRBV6-5, the J call TRBJ1-1; 8 bases fit TRBD1. CDR1 and CDR2 (germline): MNHEY, SVGAGI. The CDR3 covers 15 residues. The J segment lost 5 bases and the V segment lost 2 bases, leaving 7 bases of the junction unmatched. For the CDR3, the DNA is TGTGCCAGCAGTTACCGTGGACAGGGAAGGACTGAAGCTTTCTTT. Translation: CASSYRGQGRTEAFF.

The table lists this clone with a few counts. This sequence joins TRBV7-9 and TRBJ2-7; 13 nucleotides line up with TRBD2. CDR1 is SEHNR and CDR2 is FQNEAQ in the germline V gene (reference sequence). The CDR3 spans 14 residues. Unmatched junction bases numbered 5, after V lost 6 bases and J lost 6 bases. The DNA of the CDR3 is TGTGCCAGCAGGGCCGGGACTAGCGGGGCCGAGCAGTACTTC. Translation gives CASRAGTSGAEQYF.

This rearrangement joins TRBV4-2 to TRBJ1-4, with D unclear. The CDR3 is 15 amino acids. With 0 bases removed from V and 4 bases from J, the gap between germline ends came to 9 bases. The germline gives CDR1 LGHNA, CDR2 YNFKEQ. This chain's CDR3 is CASSQEEVSNEKLFF. In nucleotides, the CDR3 is TGTGCCAGCAGCCAAGAAGAGGTCAGTAATGAAAAACTGTTTTTT.

The genes are TRBV6-5 and TRBJ2-1; TRBD1 agrees at 9 bases. The CDR3 is 15 amino acids. CDR1 is MNHEY, CDR2 SVGAGI, per germline. J lost 10 bases, V lost 5 bases, and 12 bases had no gene match. CDR3 in DNA: TGTGCCAGCAGTACACCCTGGAAGGGGACAGGGGAGCAGTTCTTC. It yields the protein CASSTPWKGTGEQFF.

The chain uses TRBV30 and TRBJ1-5; D is uncertain. This CDR3 region has 16 residues. CDR1 is GTSNPN and CDR2 is SVGIG in the germline V gene (reference sequence). V was trimmed by 2 bases and J by 2 bases, leaving 16 bases between them. Here the CDR3 DNA reads TGTGCCTGGAGTCCAGCCCCGGGAGTGGGCAATCAGCCCCAGCATTTT. This sequence encodes CAWSPAPGVGNQPQHF. Drawing the rest from reference TRBV30 and TRBJ1-5, the complete variable domain is SQTIHQWPATLVQPVGSPLSLECTVEGTSNPNLYWYRQAAGRGLQLLFYSVGIGQISSEVPQNLSASRPQDRQFILSSKKLLLSDSGFYLCAWSPAPGVGNQPQHFGDGTRLSIL.

This clone appeared a single time. The gene calls are TRBV19 and TRBJ1-6, with D unresolved. The CDR3 is 19 amino acids. V lost 5 bases to trimming and J lost 0 bases, with 20 bases between them. Germline loops: CDR1 LNHDA, CDR2 SQIVND (reference sequence). CDR3 loop: CASSSGSVLQSSYNSPLHF. Here the CDR3 DNA reads TGTGCCAGTAGTTCGGGTTCGGTGTTGCAGAGCTCCTATAATTCACCCCTCCACTTT.

This clone was found once. V and J are TRBV6-5 and TRBJ1-1; D call uncertain. The CDR3 has 13 residues. Trimming cost V 2 bases and J 1 base, with 5 bases left between them. Per the germline V gene, CDR1 is MNHEY and CDR2 is SVGAGI. The DNA for the CDR3 is TGTGCCAGCAGTTACGAGGGGAACACTGAAGCTTTCTTT. Its protein product is CASSYEGNTEAFF.